In this sample, the clone carrying this T cell receptor beta chain turned up many times. Its specificity is not known. This record comes from a study of T cell repertoires in cytomegalovirus infection. Study context: Public TCR beta signature analysis indicated the presence of both CMV infection and matching HLA type.

V was pared by 0 bases and J by 4 bases, with 0 bases between. The length of the CDR3 is 11 residues. From germline, CDR1 is SGHTA and CDR2 FQGNSA. TCRdb itself ran the reads through MiXCR, one entry per CDR3 protein. The table records some 250,000 distinct CDR3 sequences, 8% to 9.5% of them present only once. Study results and caveats: Cumulative frequency (of public TCR beta family members) identified carriers of CMV plus the relevant HLA.

The sequence was obtained from a human donor in good health (CMV status not recorded). Some clones in this sample may be carry-over from other donors' samples. The rearrangement links TRBV7-2 to TRBJ2-5; D gene uncertain. The sequencing input was PBMCs. The CDR3 loop is CASSLAETQYF. The DNA for the CDR3 is TGTGCCAGCAGCTTAGCAGAGACCCAGTACTTC.